These 21 T cell receptor beta chains were all obtained from the same sample, sequenced in a study of technical replicates of blood from several donors. Method: immunoSEQ multiplex PCR; TCRdb's copy keeps in-frame clones and lacks some. The sample comprises roughly 100,000 clones, roughly 95% of which are singletons, and roughly 0.19% rests with the top ten. Sequencing used T cells isolated from PBMCs. The receptor set was obtained from a human donor in good health.

This chain uses TRBV5-1 with TRBJ2-3; 10 bases align to TRBD1. Germline CDR1 reads SGHRS; CDR2 reads YFSETQ. The J segment lost 4 bases and the V segment lost 4 bases, leaving 3 bases of the junction unmatched. The CDR3 loop spans 14 amino acids. The CDR3 sequence is CASSGDRGADTQYF. The CDR3 coding sequence is TGCGCCAGCAGCGGGGACAGGGGCGCAGATACGCAGTATTTT.

The V call is TRBV28, the J call TRBJ1-2, with D possibly TRBD1 on 5 matching bases. The CDR3 is 14 residues long. With 2 bases removed from V and 4 bases from J, the gap between germline ends came to 11 bases. CDR1 is MDHEN and CDR2 is SYDVKM in the germline V gene. CDR3 in amino acids: CASSLEGRGYGYTF. DNA for the CDR3: TGTGCCAGCAGTTTAGAGGGGCGGGGCTATGGCTACACCTTC.

The genes are TRBV19 and TRBJ1-1, with 9 nucleotides matching TRBD1. Germline V gene lookup returns CDR1 LNHDA and CDR2 SQIVND (reference sequence). Trimming at V came to 4 bases and at J to 10 bases, leaving 7 bases not matched to a gene. This CDR3 region has 13 residues. The CDR3: CASSTRTGVLAFF. Written as DNA, the CDR3 is TGTGCCAGTAGTACCCGGACAGGGGTGCTAGCTTTCTTT.

V is TRBV11-3 and J is TRBJ1-1; 9 bases map to TRBD1. V trimming: 5 bases; J trimming: 4 bases; junction bases outside the gene matches: 8. CDR1 is SGHNT and CDR2 is YENEEA in the germline V gene. CDR3 length: 15 residues. The chain's CDR3 is CASSPAQGAGTEAFF. CDR3 DNA: TGTGCCAGCAGCCCCGCACAGGGGGCCGGCACTGAAGCTTTCTTT.

This chain links TRBV4-1 with TRBJ1-1; possible D gene TRBD1, 5 bases. The CDR3 consists of 16 residues. V dropped 3 bases and J dropped 6 bases, with 20 bases sitting between them. Germline lookup yields CDR1 MGHRA and CDR2 YSYEKL. The CDR3 DNA reads TGCGCCAGCAGCCAGGAAAGAATTGGGGGGGGGTCTGAAGCTTTCTTT. Encoded protein: CASSQERIGGGSEAFF.

The chain is built from TRBV2 and TRBJ2-2; 11 bases align to TRBD2. The germline V gene encodes CDR1 SNHLY and CDR2 FYNNEI. The CDR3 runs to 15 residues. After removal of 5 bases from V and 6 bases from J, the junction contained 5 bases not matched to a gene. As DNA, the CDR3 is TGTGCCAGCAGTACTAGCGGGAGATGGGCCGGGGAGCTGTTTTTT. Translated: CASSTSGRWAGELFF. Full variable domain (outside the CDR3, taken from reference TRBV2 and TRBJ2-2): EPEVTQTPSHQVTQMGQEVILRCVPISNHLYFYWYRQILGQKVEFLVSFYNNEISEKSEIFDDQFSVERPDGSNFTLKIRSTKLEDSAMYFCASSTSGRWAGELFFGEGSRLTVL.

The chain recombines TRBV7-9 with TRBJ1-2; TRBD1 matches 7 bases. J was trimmed by 4 bases and V by 5 bases; bases with no gene match: 7. The germline V gene has CDR1 SEHNR and CDR2 FQNEAQ (reference sequence). This CDR3 region has 14 residues. CDR3 DNA sequence: TGTGCCAGCAGCCCTCGTGGGGACAGCTATGGCTACACCTTC. Protein product: CASSPRGDSYGYTF. The whole variable domain, remainder taken from reference TRBV7-9 and TRBJ1-2, is DTGVSQNPRHKITKRGQNVTFRCDPISEHNRLYWYRQTLGQGPEFLTYFQNEAQLEKSRLLSDRFSAERPKGSFSTLEIQRTEQGDSAMYLCASSPRGDSYGYTFGSGTRLTVV.

This sequence joins TRBV11-2 and TRBJ1-4; possible D gene TRBD1, 5 bases. The V gene lost 3 bases and the J gene lost 7 bases, with 12 bases spanning the gap. The germline CDR1 and CDR2 sequences are SGHAT and FQNNGV. The CDR3 is 14 amino acids. CDR3 amino acids: CASSLGRGVEKLFF. CDR3 nucleotides: TGTGCCAGCAGCTTGGGGAGGGGAGTTGAAAAACTGTTTTTT.

V usage is TRBV28 and J usage is TRBJ2-7, with 12 bases aligning to TRBD1. The germline CDR1 and CDR2 sequences are MDHEN and SYDVKM. Trimming cost V 9 bases and J 3 bases; bases outside gene matches: 3. The CDR3 loop spans 13 amino acids. The CDR3 sequence: CASGTGGDYEQYF. The CDR3 DNA reads TGTGCCAGTGGGACAGGGGGCGACTACGAGCAGTACTTC.

This chain connects TRBV5-4 to TRBJ1-2; D may be TRBD1 (5 bases). With 0 bases removed from V and 2 bases from J, the gap between germline ends came to 8 bases. CDR3 length: 14 residues. Looked up from germline, CDR1 is SGHNT and CDR2 is YYREEE (reference sequence). The CDR3 here is CASSLDGGNYGYTF. In DNA, the CDR3 is TGTGCCAGCAGCTTGGATGGGGGGAACTATGGCTACACCTTC.

This chain connects TRBV12-5 to TRBJ1-1; D is unresolved. The germline V and J ends were trimmed by 0 bases and 6 bases, with 20 bases remaining between them. The CDR3 is 17 residues long. Germline V CDR1 and CDR2: LGHNT, FRNRAP. CDR3 bases: TGTGCTAGTGGTTTGGTACTTCGGAAACACGAAGACTCTGAAGCTTTCTTT. It encodes CASGLVLRKHEDSEAFF.

The gene calls are TRBV4-1 and TRBJ2-3; TRBD1 aligns across 8 bases. Germline-derived CDR1 and CDR2 are MGHRA and YSYEKL. V was clipped by 0 bases and J by 1 base; unmatched bases: 12. The CDR3 loop spans 19 amino acids. DNA for the CDR3: TGCGCCAGCAGCCAAGATAGCAGGGGGCTAGCGAGTCGCACAGATACGCAGTATTTT. It specifies CASSQDSRGLASRTDTQYF.

This clone was seen just once. The chain joins TRBV5-1 to TRBJ2-1; 8 nucleotides match TRBD1. Germline CDR1 reads SGHRS; CDR2 reads YFSETQ. Trimming took 0 bases from V and 9 from J; bases not matched to a gene: 8. This CDR3 is built from 15 residues. The CDR3 sequence is CASSLGTGGVGEQFF. The CDR3 region has the DNA TGCGCCAGCAGCTTGGGTACAGGGGGTGTCGGTGAGCAGTTCTTC.

This chain connects TRBV5-6 to TRBJ2-3, with a tentative D call TRBD1 (5 bases). V lost 4 bases and J lost 2, with 14 bases in between. From germline, CDR1 is SGHDT and CDR2 YYEEEE. The CDR3 runs to 15 residues. The CDR3 nucleotides read TGTGCCAGCAGCGGGGTGGGGCCCAACACAGATACGCAGTATTTT. This sequence encodes CASSGVGPNTDTQYF.

CDR3 in amino acids: CASSWGDTEAFF. In nucleotides, the CDR3 is TGTGCCAGCAGTTGGGGGGACACTGAAGCTTTCTTT. The chain employs TRBV2 and TRBJ1-1, with D possibly TRBD1 on 5 matching bases. Germline values: CDR1 SNHLY, CDR2 FYNNEI. Trimming took 5 bases from V and 3 from J, leaving 7 bases between them. The CDR3 has 12 amino acids.

The chain employs TRBV28 and TRBJ2-5, with 11 bases fitting TRBD2. After removal of 10 bases from V and 7 bases from J, the junction contained 5 bases not matched to a gene. The germline V gene encodes CDR1 MDHEN and CDR2 SYDVKM. The CDR3 spans 12 residues. The chain's CDR3 is CAIGLAGSTQYF. In DNA form, the CDR3 reads TGTGCCATCGGACTAGCGGGTTCGACCCAGTACTTC.

The chain has TRBV30 and TRBJ1-2; 7 nucleotides line up with TRBD1. The CDR3 is 12 amino acids. CDR1 is GTSNPN and CDR2 is SVGIG in the germline V gene (reference sequence). Trimming cost V 2 bases and J 5 bases; bases outside gene matches: 2. The CDR3 nucleotides read TGTGCCTGGAGTCAGGGGGAGTATGGCTACACCTTC. Translation: CAWSQGEYGYTF.

The rearrangement links TRBV9 to TRBJ2-2, with D tentatively TRBD2 (6 bases). The CDR3 is 24 amino acids. Trimming removed 1 base from V and 0 bases from J, with 34 bases in between. The germline V gene has CDR1 SGDLS and CDR2 YYNGEE. CDR3 region: CASSVIWWTGGVDSRKANTGELFF. In DNA form, the CDR3 reads TGTGCCAGCAGCGTAATCTGGTGGACCGGGGGTGTGGACTCTCGAAAGGCGAACACCGGGGAGCTGTTTTTT.

J is TRBJ1-2 and V is TRBV28; no firm D call. The CDR3 extends over 17 amino acids. Germline loops: CDR1 MDHEN, CDR2 SYDVKM. V gave up 6 bases and J gave up 8 bases, with 28 bases separating them. Written as DNA, the CDR3 is TGTGCCAGCAGGACTCCCGGCGAGGTTCTACTGATTTCGGGCTACACCTTC. Protein sequence: CASRTPGEVLLISGYTF.

The J gene is TRBJ2-7, the V gene TRBV7-2, with a weak D call TRBD1 (5 bases). V was clipped by 3 bases and J by 5 bases, with 14 bases between them. The germline V gene encodes CDR1 SGHTA and CDR2 FQGNSA. The CDR3 contains 14 residues. The CDR3 DNA follows: TGTGCCAGCAGCTTCCAGGACACGTTCGACGAGCAGTACTTC. Protein sequence: CASSFQDTFDEQYF.

This clone was seen once. V usage is TRBV5-4 and J usage is TRBJ2-7; 7 nucleotides match TRBD1. The length of the CDR3 is 15 residues. J was trimmed by 0 bases and V by 1 base; bases with no gene match: 4. The germline V gene encodes CDR1 SGHNT and CDR2 YYREEE (reference sequence). The CDR3 is CASSLTGESSYEQYF. CDR3 bases: TGTGCCAGCAGCTTGACAGGGGAGAGCTCCTACGAGCAGTACTTC.